Detailed here is one T cell receptor beta chain. Each sample's input was 200 to 300 ng genomic DNA, some 38,000 genome equivalents. This specimen belongs to a study of T cell clusters in autoimmune cytopenias. The CDR3 is made up of 15 amino acids. CDR1 and CDR2 (germline): SGHDT, YYEEEE. One tube held mixed TRB-A and TRB-B primer pools for touch-down PCR. Reanalyzing the multiplex PCR reads, TCRdb keeps one entry per CDR3 protein, without DNA. This listing includes several hundred distinct CDR3 sequences. These data were also reused for a study on T cell repertoires in aging, cancer and after chemotherapy. That report adds: Six age groups, ranging from 30 or younger to 70 or older, included the donors.

The source is a human donor with chronic lymphocytic leukemia. This chain joins TRBV5-6 and TRBJ2-1; lacking DNA, the TRBD1 call made by TCRdb goes unchecked. The source material was peripheral blood. The CDR3 loop reads CASSLAGQGVNEQFF.